This T cell receptor (beta chain) emerged from a study of cytomegalovirus exposure and HLA in healthy donors. This CDR3 spans 14 amino acids. Germline CDR1 reads MNHNS; CDR2 reads SASEGT. Trimming removed 1 base at V and 8 bases at J, with 14 bases between. This clone was seen more than once but under ten times. This PCR relied on a set of 60 Vbeta primers and 13 Jbeta primers. Authors' analysis steps: A follow-up analysis tallied around 76 million unique TCR beta chains, approximately 11 million shared. Here immunoSEQ multiplex PCR was the method, and the copy in TCRdb shows in-frame clones only, minus some. The DNA was the basis for D and trimming; V, J and clone size are from that table. The sample lists approximately 190,000 clones, more than 65% occurring once.

The chain recombines TRBV6-1 with TRBJ1-2; possible D gene TRBD1, 5 bases. The clonotype was recovered from a man aged 50 or older in good health and CMV-seronegative. Sequenced material: PBMCs. CDR3 bases: TGTGCCAGCAGTGAAGATAGGGGCTTGGGAGGCTACACCTTC. It codes for CASSEDRGLGGYTF.